This T cell receptor (beta chain) was obtained from a study of blood T cells in healthy people across ages. Study-level findings and limits: Strong correlation existed between TCR beta diversity and naive T cell percentage.

The CDR3 contains 17 residues. Germline V gene sequence: CDR1 MNHNY, CDR2 SVGAGI (reference sequence). V was pared by 5 bases and J by 0 bases, with 10 bases of the junction left unmatched. Concerning this clonotype: Its antigen is not identified.

Total RNA extraction produced at least 6 micrograms (per sample) for the study. The use of a sample-barcoded 5' primer and a J-beta primer mix characterized a second PCR of roughly 7 to 11 cycles. Through a template-switch adaptor with 12 random nucleotides, each cDNA molecule received a tag. TCRdb called the 5' RACE reads again in MiXCR, with one record for every CDR3 protein. The sample has about 1.4 million distinct CDR3 sequences, approximately 59% seen once; the top ten hold about 6.7%. The sequence was obtained from a man younger than 35 in good health. Sequenced material: blood. The chain recombines TRBV6-6 with TRBJ2-3; 8 bases are shared with TRBD1. The CDR3 protein is CASSTTGTGYSTDTQYF. The DNA of the CDR3 is TGTGCCAGCAGTACCACCGGGACAGGTTATAGCACAGATACGCAGTATTTT.